This T cell receptor beta chain derives from a study of CD8+CD57+ T cells in acquired aplastic anemia. Whole-study context: Across the sorted CD4+ and CD8+ cells, DNA amounts averaged roughly 3.5 ug.

This clonotype was seen more than once but under ten times. Possible read error: a much larger clone is one base away. Both TCR beta VDJ combination and CDR3 sequence profiling were carried out. Genomic DNA was the template for this profiling. One entry per CDR3 protein results from TCRdb running MiXCR on the reads. The top ten clones hold more than 3.5% of a sample with about 400,000 distinct CDR3 sequences, under 80% of them seen once. This clonotype was sampled from a human donor in good health, serving as a control. Sequencing input: sorted CD4+, CD8+, or CD8+CD57+ T cells (not recorded which) from PBMCs.

CDR3 coding DNA: TGCAGTGCTGGAGGACTAGCGGGGTCGTTTAGGGGTGAGCAGTACTTC. Protein: CSAGGLAGSFRGEQYF. The chain couples TRBV20-1 to TRBJ2-7; TRBD2 agrees at 12 bases. The CDR3 covers 16 residues. The J segment lost 7 bases and the V segment lost 5 bases, leaving 15 bases of the junction unmatched. CDR1 is DFQATT and CDR2 is SNEGSKA in the germline V gene (reference sequence).